The TCR beta chain under discussion was sequenced for a study of blood T cell repertoires in COVID-19 (dated by TCRdb to about 2020). In terms of the full investigation: Collaborator samples came from the United States, Italy and Spain and covered acute and convalescent phases of COVID-19. The dataset comprised deeply sampled blood TCRbeta repertoires from subjects exposed to, actively infected with, or recovered from COVID-19. The prospective study material was composed of cDNA or gDNA derived from T cells, B-cell-depleted T cells, or PBMCs. The samples were drawn from two sources: the first 160 participants of the ongoing ImmuneRACE study, and 950 to 1,500 subjects contributed by 6 global collaborators. Sample metadata almost always included a de-identified subject ID, COVID-19 status, age in years and sex. Where available, HLA class I and class II types were taken from metadata supplied by the sample provider and were not determined by assay-based typing. The repertoires were released in a freely available public database intended as a resource for research on the immune response to SARS-CoV-2. Study-wide conclusions, independent of this receptor: The quantity of clinical and demographic metadata differed by source and by participant and was supplied without curation.

Each collaborating institution followed its own protocols to collect whole blood in K2EDTA tubes. For TCRbeta analysis, collaborators shipped samples in one of three forms: frozen whole blood, isolated PBMCs, or DNA extracted from either of those sample types. V and J lose 3 bases and 5 bases, and a span of 9 bases separates them. The CDR3 numbers 12 residues from cysteine through phenylalanine. The retained sequence is limited to the CDR3, 36 bases, with the frame set at the first base. The germline V gene (reference sequence) sets CDR1 to DFQATT and CDR2 to SNEGSKA. For this clone: What this receptor recognizes is not known. Base qualities are not at hand, and no much larger clone is one base apart.

TCRbeta CDR3 regions were amplified from genomic DNA by means of the immunoSEQ Assay, a bias-controlled multiplex PCR. Turning to the authors' computational methods: The number of nucleated cells in each sample was estimated from the amplification of reference gene primers within the assay. To quantify the absolute abundance of each unique TCRbeta CDR3 rearrangement, sequence reads were collapsed and filtered. For each sample, productive Simpson clonality was calculated as the square root of Simpson's diversity index across productive rearrangements. Imported from immuneACCESS, the table was reduced by TCRdb to in-frame sequences with V and J called. These copies leave out some clones; in studies compared against another copy, an unresolved V gene accounts for under half, and the cause of the remainder is not known. D and trimming were read from the DNA, whereas the V and J calls and clone size are those reported in that table. The sample table records tens of thousands of clones; more than 80% of these occur just once. Around 6.7% of the sample comes from the top ten.

The receptor was isolated from a woman over 75 with active COVID-19. Sequencing was carried out using peripheral blood. The chain joins TRBV20-1 to TRBJ2-3; TRBD2 might be the D gene, on 6 matching bases. The bases read TGCAGTGCTAGTAGGAGGGAAGATACGCAGTATTTT. This is translated as CSASRREDTQYF.